This TCR beta chain was sequenced in a study of control samples from healthy donors and cancer patients. Method: immunoSEQ multiplex PCR; TCRdb's copy keeps in-frame clones and lacks some. The data contain 100,000 or so clones, around 89% of them singletons. CDR3 size: 12 residues. V gave up 8 bases and J gave up 4 bases; unmatched junction bases: 1. CDR1 is LNHDA, CDR2 SQIVND, per germline (reference sequence). This chain links TRBV19 with TRBJ1-5; 8 positions agree with TRBD1. The sample comprised blood. The clonotype was recovered from a man aged 30-40 years in good health. The DNA for the CDR3 is TGTGCCAGTCGGACAGGGAATCAGCCCCAGCATTTT. Amino acid sequence: CASRTGNQPQHF.